This TCR beta chain was retrieved from a study of blood T cell repertoires in COVID-19. About this clone itself: A read error may produce the germline difference seen at one junction end. The same CDR3 can be traced to other DNA sequences in this sample.

This CDR3 has 13 residues. CDR1 KGHSH and CDR2 LQKENI come from the germline V gene. Assay: immunoSEQ multiplex PCR; the TCRdb copy retains only in-frame clones and omits some. The sample lists under 60,000 clones, 83% occurring once. The rearrangement links TRBV18 to TRBJ2-2; no definite D call. This clonotype was sampled from a human donor in a cohort sampled during active COVID-19. The sample comprised peripheral blood. CDR3 in DNA: TGTGCCAGCTCGCCACCGTCCATCGGGGAGCTGTTTTTT. Encoded protein: CASSPPSIGELFF.